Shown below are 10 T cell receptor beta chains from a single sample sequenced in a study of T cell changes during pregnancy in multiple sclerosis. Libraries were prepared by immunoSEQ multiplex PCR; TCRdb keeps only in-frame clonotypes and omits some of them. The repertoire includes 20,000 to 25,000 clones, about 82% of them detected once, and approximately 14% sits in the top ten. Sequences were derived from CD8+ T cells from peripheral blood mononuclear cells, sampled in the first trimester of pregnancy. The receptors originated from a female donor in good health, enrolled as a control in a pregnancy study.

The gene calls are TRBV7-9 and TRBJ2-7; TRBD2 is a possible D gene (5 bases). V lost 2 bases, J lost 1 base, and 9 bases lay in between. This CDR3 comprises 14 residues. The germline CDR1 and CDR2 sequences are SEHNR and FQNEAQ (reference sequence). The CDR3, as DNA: TGTGCCAGCAGCTTAAACCGGGATTCCTACGAGCAGTACTTC. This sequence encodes CASSLNRDSYEQYF.

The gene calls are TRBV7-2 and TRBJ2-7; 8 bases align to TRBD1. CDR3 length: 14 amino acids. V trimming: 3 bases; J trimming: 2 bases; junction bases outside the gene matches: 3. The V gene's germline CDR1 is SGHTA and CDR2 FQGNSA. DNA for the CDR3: TGTGCCAGCAGCTTTGGACAGGGTCCCTACGAGCAGTACTTC. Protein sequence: CASSFGQGPYEQYF.

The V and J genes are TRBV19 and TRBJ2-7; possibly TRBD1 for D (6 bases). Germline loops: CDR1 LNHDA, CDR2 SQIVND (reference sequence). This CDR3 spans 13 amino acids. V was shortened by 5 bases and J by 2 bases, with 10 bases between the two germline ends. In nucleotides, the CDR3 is TGTGCCAGTAGTCCCGGACAGACCTACGAGCAGTACTTC. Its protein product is CASSPGQTYEQYF.

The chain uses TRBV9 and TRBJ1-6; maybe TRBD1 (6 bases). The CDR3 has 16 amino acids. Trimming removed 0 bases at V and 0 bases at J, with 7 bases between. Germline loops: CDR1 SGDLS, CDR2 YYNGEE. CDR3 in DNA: TGTGCCAGCAGCGTAGGCAGGGGCTCCTATAATTCACCCCTCCACTTT. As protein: CASSVGRGSYNSPLHF.

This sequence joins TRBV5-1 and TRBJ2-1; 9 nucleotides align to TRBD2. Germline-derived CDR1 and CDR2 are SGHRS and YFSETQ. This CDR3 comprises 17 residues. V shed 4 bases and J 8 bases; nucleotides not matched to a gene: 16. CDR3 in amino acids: CASSNPTWAGGQYEQFF. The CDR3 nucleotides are TGCGCCAGCAGCAATCCTACGTGGGCGGGGGGGCAATATGAGCAGTTCTTC.

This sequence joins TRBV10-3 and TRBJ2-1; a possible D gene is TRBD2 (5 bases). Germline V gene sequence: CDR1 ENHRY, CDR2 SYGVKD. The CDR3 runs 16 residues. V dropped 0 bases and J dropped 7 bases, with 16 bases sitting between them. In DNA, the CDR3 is TGTGCCATCAGTGAGTCGCCGGAGAGACGAGGGAATGAGCAGTTCTTC. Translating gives CAISESPERRGNEQFF.

The CDR3 region is CASSTFSYEQYF. As DNA, the CDR3 is TGTGCCAGCAGCACTTTCTCCTACGAGCAGTACTTC. The chain links TRBV7-9 to TRBJ2-7; D remains ambiguous. This CDR3 has 12 amino acids. CDR1 is SEHNR, CDR2 FQNEAQ, per germline (reference sequence). Trimming shortened V by 5 bases and J by 0 bases, and 5 bases separated the two germline ends.

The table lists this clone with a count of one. The CDR3 sequence: CASSLPHTGSEQYF. CDR3 sequence (DNA): TGTGCCAGCAGCTTGCCCCACACGGGGAGTGAGCAGTACTTC. V gene TRBV7-9 combines with J gene TRBJ2-7; TRBD2 might be the D (5 bases). Trimming removed 3 bases at V and 7 bases at J, with 16 bases between. The CDR3 spans 14 residues. Germline loops: CDR1 SEHNR, CDR2 FQNEAQ (reference sequence).

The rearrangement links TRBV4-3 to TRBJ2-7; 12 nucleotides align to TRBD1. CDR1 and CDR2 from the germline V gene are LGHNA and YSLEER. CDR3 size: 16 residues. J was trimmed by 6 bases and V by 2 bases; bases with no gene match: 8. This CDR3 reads CASSQLTGTGGSEQYF. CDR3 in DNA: TGCGCCAGCAGCCAACTTACCGGGACAGGGGGCAGCGAGCAGTACTTC.

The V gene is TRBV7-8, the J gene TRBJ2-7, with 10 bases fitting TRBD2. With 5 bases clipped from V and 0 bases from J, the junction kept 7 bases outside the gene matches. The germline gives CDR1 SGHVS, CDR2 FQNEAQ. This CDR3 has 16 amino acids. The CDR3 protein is CASSPELAGSSYEQYF. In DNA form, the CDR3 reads TGTGCCAGCAGCCCGGAACTAGCGGGGAGCTCCTACGAGCAGTACTTC.